This TCR beta chain was obtained from a study of cytomegalovirus exposure and HLA in healthy donors. This CDR3 region has 15 residues. V lost 3 bases and J lost 3, with 14 bases in between. Germline lookup yields CDR1 KGHSH and CDR2 LQKENI. This PCR relied on a set of 60 Vbeta primers and 13 Jbeta primers. Sequencing used immunoSEQ multiplex PCR; TCRdb keeps in-frame clones, though not all of them. The table counts more than 60,000 clones; about a sixth lies in the top ten. The chain has TRBV18 and TRBJ1-2; the D gene is possibly TRBD1 (5 bases). The material sequenced was PBMCs. This clonotype was obtained from a boy aged 5-17 years in good health and CMV-seronegative. In DNA form, the CDR3 reads TGTGCCAGCTCACCCGAGATGGGGCCGGACTATGGCTACACCTTC. This translates into CASSPEMGPDYGYTF. Filled out from reference TRBV18 and TRBJ1-2, the complete variable domain reads NAGVMQNPRHLVRRRGQEARLRCSPMKGHSHVYWYRQLPEEGLKFMVYLQKENIIDESGMPKERFSAEFPKEGPSILRIQQVVRGDSAAYFCASSPEMGPDYGYTFGSGTRLTVV.